The present T cell receptor beta chain was sequenced within a study of blood T cells in healthy people across ages. General study findings and limits: Age brought a roughly linear fall in TCR beta diversity measured per million T cells. Comparison with aged donors showed that long-lived donors had more naive CD4+ cells and higher diversity.

Per germline, CDR1 MNHNY and CDR2 SVGAGI (reference sequence). This CDR3 is 14 amino acids long. The V end lost 5 bases, the J end lost 5 bases, and 12 bases lay between the germline ends. It was with a sample-barcoded 5' primer and a J-beta primer mix that a second PCR of about 6 to 12 cycles was run. TCRdb redid the calling of the 5' RACE reads with MiXCR, one entry per CDR3 protein. Altogether around 580,000 distinct CDR3 sequences are present, around half being singletons, with the ten largest covering about 26%. As to this clonotype: Its antigen is still unknown.

Sequencing was performed on blood. The sequence derives from an elderly man in good health. The genes are TRBV6-6 and TRBJ2-2, with a weak D call TRBD2 (5 bases). The CDR3 here is CASSNGVLTGELFF. CDR3 bases: TGTGCCAGCAGTAACGGGGTTCTAACCGGGGAGCTGTTTTTT.